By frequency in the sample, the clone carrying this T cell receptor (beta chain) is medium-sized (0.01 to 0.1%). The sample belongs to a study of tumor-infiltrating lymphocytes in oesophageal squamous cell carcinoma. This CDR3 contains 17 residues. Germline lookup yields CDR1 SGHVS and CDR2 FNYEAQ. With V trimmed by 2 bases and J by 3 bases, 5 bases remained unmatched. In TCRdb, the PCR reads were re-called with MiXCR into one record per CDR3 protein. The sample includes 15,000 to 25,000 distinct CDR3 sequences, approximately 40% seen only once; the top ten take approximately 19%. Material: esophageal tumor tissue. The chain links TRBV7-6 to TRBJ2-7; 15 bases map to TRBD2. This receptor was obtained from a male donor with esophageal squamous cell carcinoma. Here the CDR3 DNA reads TGTGCCAGCAGCTTAACAGGACTAGCGGGAGGGATCTACGAGCAGTACTTC. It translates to CASSLTGLAGGIYEQYF. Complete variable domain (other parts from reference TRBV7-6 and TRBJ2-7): GAGVSQSPRYKVTKRGQDVALRCDPISGHVSLYWYRQALGQGPEFLTYFNYEAQQDKSGLPNDRFSAERPEGSISTLTIQRTEQRDSAMYRCASSLTGLAGGIYEQYFGPGTRLTVT.